The 15 T cell receptor beta chains below were found in one sample sequenced in a study of blood T cells in healthy people across ages. A second PCR, run for roughly 7 to 12 cycles, used a sample-barcoded 5' primer plus a J-beta primer mix. TCRdb used MiXCR to reprocess the 5' RACE reads, holding one entry per CDR3 protein. The data contain hundreds of thousands of distinct CDR3 sequences, 58% of them singletons. The sequenced sample consisted of blood. The source of these receptors is a man aged 25-45 years in good health.

This clonotype appeared once. J is TRBJ1-1 and V is TRBV7-2; 7 positions agree with TRBD1. J gave up 10 bases and V 3 bases, and 14 bases lay outside the gene matches. CDR3 length: 15 residues. CDR1 is SGHTA and CDR2 is FQGNSA in the germline V gene. CDR3 coding DNA: TGTGCCAGCAGCTTCAAAAAAACAGGGGTGGGGCGAGCTTTCTTT. Its protein product is CASSFKKTGVGRAFF.

The V and J genes are TRBV3-1 and TRBJ2-1; possibly TRBD2 for D (6 bases). Trimming cost V 1 base and J 9 bases, with 13 bases left between them. From germline, CDR1 is LGHDT and CDR2 YNNKEL (reference sequence). The CDR3 totals 14 residues. The CDR3, as DNA: TGTGCCAGCAGCCAAGGTATGATGCGGGGTGAGCAGTTCTTC. This gives the protein CASSQGMMRGEQFF.

This chain joins TRBV4-3 and TRBJ1-2, with 8 bases that match TRBD1. The CDR3 spans 15 residues. Trimming removed 3 bases from V and 8 bases from J; junction bases left unmatched: 11. Germline CDR1 reads LGHNA; CDR2 reads YSLEER. CDR3 sequence: CASSQGTGGTRGYTF. In DNA form, the CDR3 reads TGCGCCAGCAGCCAGGGGACAGGCGGAACTAGGGGCTACACCTTC.

The chain joins TRBV4-2 to TRBJ2-3; no definite D call. The germline V and J ends were trimmed by 4 bases and 5 bases, with 10 bases remaining between them. This CDR3 region has 13 residues. Looked up from germline, CDR1 is LGHNA and CDR2 is YNFKEQ. This chain's CDR3 is CASSPILVDTQYF. The CDR3 DNA follows: TGTGCCAGCAGCCCGATACTTGTAGATACGCAGTATTTT.

The chain carries TRBV21-1 and TRBJ2-1. TRBV21-1 constitutes a pseudogene. This CDR3 is 16 amino acids long. CDR3 sequence reads: CASSKARRGSYNEQFF. DNA for the CDR3: TGTGCCAGCAGCAAAGCTAGGAGGGGCTCCTACAATGAGCAGTTCTTC.

The V gene is TRBV20-1, the J gene TRBJ2-7; D assignment may be TRBD1 or TRBD2 (5 bases each). Looked up from germline, CDR1 is DFQATT and CDR2 is SNEGSKA (reference sequence). This CDR3 has 15 residues. Trimming shortened V by 3 bases and J by 2 bases, and 17 bases separated the two germline ends. The CDR3 loop reads CSARPPGAATYEQYF. Written as DNA, the CDR3 is TGCAGTGCTAGGCCACCCGGGGCTGCTACCTACGAGCAGTACTTC.

Many counts were recorded for this clonotype. This chain uses TRBV19 with TRBJ2-7; the D is unclear. The CDR3 length is 15 residues. Germline assignment: CDR1 LNHDA and CDR2 SQIVND (reference sequence). V shed 5 bases and J shed 3 bases, with 17 bases lying between them. The CDR3 here is CASSSAAVLLYEQYF. The CDR3, as DNA: TGTGCCAGTAGTTCCGCGGCCGTGCTCCTCTACGAGCAGTACTTC.

This rearrangement joins TRBV20-1 to TRBJ2-1; 12 nucleotides match TRBD2. The V and J ends lost 2 bases and 10 bases, in that order; junction bases with no gene match: 9. The CDR3 has 15 residues. Looked up from germline, CDR1 is DFQATT and CDR2 is SNEGSKA (reference sequence). This CDR3 is CSARKTSGGTKEQFF. The CDR3 bases are TGCAGTGCTAGAAAGACTAGCGGGGGCACCAAGGAGCAGTTCTTC.

V gene TRBV10-3 combines with J gene TRBJ2-1; perhaps TRBD1 as D (5 bases). The CDR3 contains 15 residues. Germline loops: CDR1 ENHRY, CDR2 SYGVKD. Trimming shortened V by 2 bases and J by 0 bases, and 8 bases separated the two germline ends. The CDR3 bases are TGTGCCATCAGTGAGGGTGGGGCCTCCTACAATGAGCAGTTCTTC. It encodes CAISEGGASYNEQFF.

The genes are TRBV29-1 and TRBJ2-5; the D gene is possibly TRBD2 (5 bases). Germline V gives CDR1 SQVTM, CDR2 ANQGSEA. V was cut by 7 bases and J by 3 bases, with 15 bases left in between. CDR3 length: 13 residues. CDR3 sequence: CSEIVAGEETQYF. In nucleotides, the CDR3 is TGCAGCGAAATAGTAGCCGGGGAAGAGACCCAGTACTTC.

This sequence joins TRBV12-3 or TRBV12-4 and TRBJ1-5; TRBD1 agrees at 7 bases. With V trimmed by 5 bases and J by 5 bases, 9 bases remained unmatched. CDR3 length: 15 residues. The CDR3 loop is CASSPRGTDYQPQHF. The DNA for the CDR3 is TGTGCCAGCAGTCCGAGGGGGACAGACTATCAGCCCCAGCATTTT.

The chain uses TRBV29-1 and TRBJ2-1; TRBD1 is a possible D gene (6 bases). CDR3 length: 14 amino acids. In germline, CDR1 is SQVTM, CDR2 ANQGSEA. V was trimmed by 6 bases and J by 7 bases, leaving 19 bases between them. CDR3 sequence: CSVVGGYARNEQFF. CDR3 DNA: TGCAGCGTGGTAGGGGGATATGCGAGGAATGAGCAGTTCTTC.

This clonotype showed up just once. This chain's CDR3 is CAWRRDRNNEQFF. The CDR3 DNA reads as TGTGCCTGGAGGCGGGACCGTAACAATGAGCAGTTCTTC. The chain uses TRBV30 and TRBJ2-1; D possibly corresponds to TRBD2 (6 bases). The CDR3 has 13 amino acids. The germline V gene encodes CDR1 GTSNPN and CDR2 SVGIG (reference sequence). Trimming removed 3 bases at V and 5 bases at J, with 11 bases between. Complete variable domain (other parts from reference TRBV30 and TRBJ2-1): SQTIHQWPATLVQPVGSPLSLECTVEGTSNPNLYWYRQAAGRGLQLLFYSVGIGQISSEVPQNLSASRPQDRQFILSSKKLLLSDSGFYLCAWRRDRNNEQFFGPGTRLTVL.

This clonotype was detected once. The chain employs TRBV7-3 and TRBJ1-2; D is possibly TRBD1 (5 bases). This CDR3 spans 13 amino acids. CDR1 and CDR2 from the germline V gene are SGHTA and FQGTGA. Trimming left V 5 bases short and J 6 bases short, with 13 bases between. Here the CDR3 DNA reads TGTGCCAGCAGCCGGGAAGGGGCACATGGCTACACCTTC. Residues: CASSREGAHGYTF.

For this clonotype: One end of the junction does not line up with germline, which may come from a read error. The genes are TRBV7-8 and TRBJ1-6; 8 bases are shared with TRBD1. The CDR3 runs 15 residues. The V gene's germline CDR1 is SGHVS and CDR2 FQNEAQ. The CDR3 is CANSSSQGGNSPLHF. The CDR3 DNA follows: TGTGCCAACAGCTCCTCACAGGGGGGTAATTCACCCCTCCACTTT.